This TCR beta chain was obtained from a study of T cell changes during pregnancy in multiple sclerosis. Repertoires were generated with immunoSEQ multiplex PCR, while TCRdb's copy carries only in-frame clones and drops some. The sample holds about 110,000 clones; more than 85% are singletons and the top ten take about 1.5%. Germline V CDR1 and CDR2: SGHDT, YYEEEE. Trimming took off 4 bases at V and 5 bases at J, with 21 bases between the two ends. CDR3 length: 17 residues. The sequences come from peripheral blood, collected in the third trimester of pregnancy. This receptor was identified in a female donor with multiple sclerosis, enrolled in a pregnancy study. The chain combines TRBV5-6 with TRBJ2-2; TRBD2 might be the D (5 bases). CDR3 region: CASSGTVGSRGTGELFF. The CDR3 DNA reads as TGTGCCAGCAGCGGCACGGTGGGCTCAAGAGGGACCGGGGAGCTGTTTTTT.